Presented here are 25 T cell receptor delta chains from one specimen sequenced in a study of gamma-delta chains in newborns, infants, children. TCRdb re-identified clones in the reads via CATT. The sample lists 6,000 to 6,500 delta-chain clones, 2.6% seen once, with about 14% in the top ten. The sequencing sample was made of blood. The receptors stem from a child who was a newborn, infant or young child, either healthy, febrile or measles-vaccinated (not recorded which).

Sample share makes this clone medium-sized. Other DNA sequences from this sample encode an identical CDR3 as well. The chain joins TRDV2 to TRDJ3, with 8 bases identical to TRDD3. The CDR3 is made up of 20 amino acids. Unmatched junction bases numbered 9, after V lost 0 bases and J lost 0 bases. Germline CDR1 GEAIGNYY, CDR2 EKD. The CDR3 loop is CACDTVLGDQSSWDTRQMFF. The CDR3, as DNA: TGTGCCTGTGACACCGTGCTGGGGGACCAAAGCTCCTGGGACACCCGACAGATGTTTTTC.

This clone has a handful of counts. It differs at one base from a far larger clone, so likely a read error. This chain uses TRDV2 with TRDJ1, with TRDD3 matching over 8 bases. V was clipped by 3 bases and J by 0 bases; unmatched bases: 5. Germline loops: CDR1 GEAIGNYY, CDR2 EKD. This CDR3 region has 15 residues. DNA for the CDR3: TGTGCCTGTGACGATCTACTGGGGGACACCGATAAACTCATCTTT. Protein sequence: CACDDLLGDTDKLIF.

This clone is classed as medium-sized (0.01 to 0.1%). The same CDR3 can be traced to other DNA sequences in this sample. The V and J genes are TRDV2 and TRDJ2; D possibly corresponds to TRDD3 (5 bases). V lost 2 bases, J lost 1 base, and 22 bases lay in between. The CDR3 loop spans 19 amino acids. CDR1 and CDR2 (germline): GEAIGNYY, EKD. CDR3 bases: TGTGCCTGTGACAAGGTCTTGGGGCCCCAGGGATTTTTGACAGCACAACTCTTCTTT. Translation gives CACDKVLGPQGFLTAQLFF.

This clone was observed a few times. A junction end diverges from the germline sequence, so it may reflect a read error. The chain has TRDV2 and TRDJ3; 7 bases align to TRDD3. CDR1 and CDR2 (germline): GEAIGNYY, EKD. The CDR3 length is 18 residues. The CDR3 region is CACDTGGTGSWDARQMFF. CDR3 sequence (DNA): TGTGCCTGTGACACTGGGGGAACCGGCTCCTGGGACGCCCGACAGATGTTTTTC.

This clone is large by share. The same CDR3 arises from other DNA sequences in this sample as well. The chain links TRDV2 to TRDJ3; 11 bases match TRDD3. After removal of 2 bases from V and 0 bases from J, the junction contained 2 bases not matched to a gene. The CDR3 contains 18 residues. Germline assignment: CDR1 GEAIGNYY and CDR2 EKD. This CDR3 reads CACDNTGGYSWDTRQMFF. CDR3 DNA: TGTGCCTGTGACAATACTGGGGGATACTCCTGGGACACCCGACAGATGTTTTTC.

This clone has only a few counts. This may stem from a read error, because a much larger clone lies one nucleotide away. The sample holds other DNA sequences that translate to the same CDR3. The chain carries TRDV2 and TRDJ3, with 7 bases lining up with TRDD3. This CDR3 spans 18 amino acids. Germline CDR1 reads GEAIGNYY; CDR2 reads EKD. The CDR3 region is CACDTGYASSWDTRQMFF. The CDR3 DNA reads as TGCGCCTGTGACACCGGATACGCCAGCTCCTGGGACACCCGACAGATGTTTTTC.

With regard to this clone: This DNA's translation differs at residue 9 from TCRdb's protein, which comes from a much larger clone; a read error is likely, and the protein shown is translated from the DNA. V and J are TRDV2 and TRDJ1, with TRDD3 matching 9 bases. This CDR3 has 13 residues. V trimming: 5 bases; J trimming: 8 bases; junction bases outside the gene matches: 8. CDR1 is GEAIGNYY, CDR2 EKD, per germline. CDR3: CACVLLGDEKLIF. CDR3 coding DNA: TGTGCCTGTGTTCTACTGGGGGACGAGAAACTCATCTTT.

This clone was detected a few times. The rearrangement joins TRDV2 to TRDJ2; 11 bases agree with TRDD3. The CDR3 is 15 residues long. The germline V gene has CDR1 GEAIGNYY and CDR2 EKD. J was trimmed by 4 bases and V by 3 bases; bases with no gene match: 3. The CDR3 loop is CACDVLGDKTAQLFF. In nucleotides, the CDR3 is TGTGCCTGTGACGTACTGGGGGATAAGACAGCACAACTCTTCTTT.

Regarding this clone: The germline gene is not matched at one end of the junction; a read error may be the cause. This chain uses TRDV2 with TRDJ2, with D perhaps TRDD3 (5 bases). Germline values: CDR1 GEAIGNYY, CDR2 EKD. This CDR3 has 17 amino acids. As DNA, the CDR3 is TGTGCCTGTGACACATACAGGGGGTCTTCTTTGACAGCGCAACTCTTCTTT. This codes for CACDTYRGSSLTAQLFF.

Within the sample, this clone is medium-sized. A read error likely explains this, since a far larger clone differs by one base. The CDR3 DNA sequence: TGTGCCTGTGACATACTGGGGGACGCCGATAAACTCATCTTT. Translating gives CACDILGDADKLIF. V gene TRDV2 combines with J gene TRDJ1; 9 positions agree with TRDD3. V lost 2 bases to trimming and J lost 3 bases; unmatched junction nucleotides: 3. From germline, CDR1 is GEAIGNYY and CDR2 EKD. The length of the CDR3 is 14 residues.

This clone is termed medium-sized. The chain couples TRDV2 to TRDJ1; 11 nucleotides align to TRDD3. CDR3 length equals 15 residues. In germline, CDR1 is GEAIGNYY, CDR2 EKD. Unmatched junction bases numbered 5, after V lost 3 bases and J lost 3 bases. The CDR3 reads CACDLLGDSADKLIF. In DNA form, the CDR3 reads TGTGCCTGTGACCTACTGGGGGATAGTGCCGATAAACTCATCTTT.

This clone was counted between two and nine times. This DNA translates differently at residue 9 from the TCRdb protein, which is that of a much larger clone; a read error is likely, and the protein shown is the DNA's own translation. The gene calls are TRDV2 and TRDJ2, with 10 bases that match TRDD3. V trimming: 2 bases; J trimming: 6 bases; junction bases outside the gene matches: 2. The length of the CDR3 is 14 residues. The germline gives CDR1 GEAIGNYY, CDR2 EKD. The DNA for the CDR3 is TGTGCCTGTGACATACTGGGGGATGCAGCACAACTCTTCTTT. This translates into CACDILGDAAQLFF.

There are a few counts of this clone. The TCRdb record carries a much larger clone's protein, which differs from this DNA's translation at residue 5; a read error is the likely cause, and the protein listed here is the DNA translation. The V gene is TRDV2, the J gene TRDJ2, with 8 bases lining up with TRDD3. After removal of 3 bases from V and 0 bases from J, the junction contained 2 bases not matched to a gene. This CDR3 has 15 amino acids. CDR1 is GEAIGNYY, CDR2 EKD, per germline. In DNA, the CDR3 is TGTGCCTGTGACGACTGGGGGTCTTTGACAGCACAACTCTTCTTT. Encoded protein: CACDDWGSLTAQLFF.

The table lists this clone with a few counts. A read error is possible here, since a much larger clone lies one base away. Other DNA sequences in the same sample also yield this CDR3. The V call is TRDV2, the J call TRDJ1, with TRDD3 as a possible D gene (6 bases). CDR3 length equals 14 residues. The germline V gene encodes CDR1 GEAIGNYY and CDR2 EKD. V lost 4 bases and J lost 10, with 21 bases in between. CDR3 protein: CACDPVLGDQRLIF. The CDR3 nucleotides are TGTGCCTGTGATCCGGTACTGGGTGACCAGAGACTCATCTTT.

This clone is labeled as large. Other DNA sequences in this specimen translate into the identical CDR3. The chain links TRDV2 to TRDJ1; 13 nucleotides line up with TRDD3. Germline V gives CDR1 GEAIGNYY, CDR2 EKD. CDR3 length equals 16 residues. Trimming cost V 2 bases and J 0 bases; bases outside gene matches: 2. Here the CDR3 reads CACDILGDTYTDKLIF. As DNA, the CDR3 is TGTGCCTGTGACATACTGGGGGATACGTACACCGATAAACTCATCTTT.

In this sample, this clone turned up a few times. A read error is possible here, since a much larger clone lies one base away. The rearrangement uses TRDV2 and TRDJ3, with 9 bases that match TRDD3. The CDR3 length is 20 residues. The germline V gene encodes CDR1 GEAIGNYY and CDR2 EKD. With V trimmed by 0 bases and J by 0 bases, 8 bases remained unmatched. This CDR3 reads CACDTVMGDKSSWDTRQMFF. CDR3 nucleotide sequence: TGTGCCTGTGACACCGTAATGGGGGATAAAAGCTCCTGGGACACCCGACAGATGTTTTTC.

This clone was observed a handful of times. Relative to the germline gene, one junction end is altered; a read error may explain this. The sample holds other DNA sequences that translate to the same CDR3. V gene TRDV2 combines with J gene TRDJ3; TRDD3 matches 12 bases. This CDR3 has 20 amino acids. Germline V gives CDR1 GEAIGNYY, CDR2 EKD. The CDR3 here is CACDTVLGDTVSWDTRQMFF. The DNA of the CDR3 is TGTGCCTGTGACACCGTACTGGGGGATACTGTCTCCTGGGACACCCGGCAGATGTTTTTC.

A few counts support this clone. A clone one base away is much larger, so this may be a read error. The sample holds other DNA sequences that translate to the same CDR3. This rearrangement joins TRDV2 to TRDJ3; 9 bases match TRDD3. This CDR3 spans 17 amino acids. The V gene's germline CDR1 is GEAIGNYY and CDR2 EKD. The CDR3 nucleotides are TGTGCCTGTGACACCTGGGGGATATCCTGGGACACCCGACAGATGTTCTTC. It codes for CACDTWGISWDTRQMFF.

On this clone itself: This clone may be a read error of a much larger clone one base away. No call exists for the J gene, whereas the V gene is TRDV2; TRDD3, as called in the table, went unchecked against the DNA. The germline V gene has CDR1 GEAIGNYY and CDR2 EKD. The CDR3 runs 21 residues. DNA for the CDR3: TGTGCCTGTGACACCGTAATGGGGGATACCTTATCTTCCTGGGACACCCGACAGGTGTTTTTC. Protein product: CACDTVMGDTLSSWDTRQVFF.

This clone ranks as medium-sized. The identical CDR3 is also encoded by other nucleotide sequences in the sample. The genes are TRDV2 and TRDJ3; 8 positions match TRDD3. V lost 3 bases, J lost 1 base, and 4 bases stayed unmatched. CDR1 is GEAIGNYY and CDR2 is EKD in the germline V gene. This CDR3 region has 17 residues. CDR3 in amino acids: CACDGAGGSWDTRQMFF. The CDR3 DNA follows: TGTGCCTGTGACGGAGCTGGGGGATCCTGGGACACCCGACAGATGTTTTTC.

Turning to this clone: For this DNA, TCRdb reports the protein of a much larger clone, which diverges at residue 15, most likely from a read error; the protein presented here is translated directly from the DNA. The chain couples TRDV2 to TRDJ2; 11 bases match TRDD3. The CDR3 totals 17 residues. CDR1 and CDR2 (germline): GEAIGNYY, EKD. The CDR3 sequence: CACDPVLGDRRTAQPFF. Here the CDR3 DNA reads TGTGCCTGTGACCCCGTACTGGGGGATAGGAGGACAGCACAACCCTTCTTT.

This clone ranks as medium-sized. V is TRDV2 and J is TRDJ1, with 10 bases aligning to TRDD3. This CDR3 is 17 amino acids long. Germline-derived CDR1 and CDR2 are GEAIGNYY and EKD. Unmatched junction bases numbered 9, after V lost 3 bases and J lost 0 bases. The CDR3 loop reads CACDALLGDVYTDKLIF. In nucleotides, the CDR3 is TGTGCCTGTGACGCCCTACTGGGGGATGTGTACACCGATAAACTCATCTTT.

As regards this clone: This sequence may be a read error, since a much larger clone differs from it by one base. V usage is TRDV2 and J usage is TRDJ3, with 8 bases fitting TRDD3. CDR1 is GEAIGNYY and CDR2 is EKD in the germline V gene. The CDR3 is made up of 20 amino acids. V gave up 0 bases and J gave up 0 bases; unmatched junction bases: 9. The CDR3 sequence is CACDTVLGASSSWDTRQMFF. CDR3 nucleotide sequence: TGTGCCTGTGACACCGTACTGGGGGCTTCGAGCTCCTGGGACACCCGACAGATGTTTTTC.

Worth noting for this clone: One junction end does not reproduce the germline sequence, and a read error may be involved. V usage is TRDV2 and J usage is TRDJ3, with 11 bases identical to TRDD3. Germline matching of the DNA provided the J gene here, since TCRdb leaves it blank. The CDR3 covers 22 residues. Per the germline V gene, CDR1 is GEAIGNYY and CDR2 is EKD. The CDR3 bases are TGTGCCTGTGACACCGGGAGTGGGGGATACGCAAGGAACAACTGGGACACCCAACAGATGTTTTTC. This translates into CACDTGSGGYARNNWDTQQMFF.

There are a few counts of this clone. TCRdb shows a much larger clone's protein in place of this DNA's translation, and the two differ at residue 7, likely through a read error; the protein shown is translated from the DNA. This chain joins TRDV2 and TRDJ1; D is uncertain. Per the germline V gene, CDR1 is GEAIGNYY and CDR2 is EKD. Trimming pared 1 base from V and 0 bases from J, leaving 8 bases between. The CDR3 length is 14 residues. The CDR3 nucleotides read TGTGCCTGTGACACAATACCGTACACCGATAAACTCATCTTT. Protein sequence: CACDTIPYTDKLIF.